This paragraph covers one T cell receptor (beta chain) sequence. This specimen belongs to a study of blood T cell repertoires in COVID-19. Overall study: Sites across the United States, Italy and Spain contributed samples from acute and convalescent COVID-19.

Germline CDR1 reads SNHLY; CDR2 reads FYNNEI. The V and J ends lost 4 bases and 0 bases respectively, with 10 bases between them. The CDR3 extends over 15 amino acids. As originally analysed: For nucleated cells, counts were estimated from reference gene primer amplification. Sequencing used immunoSEQ multiplex PCR; TCRdb keeps in-frame clones, though not all of them. For V, J and clone size, that table is used; D and trimming come from the DNA. The profile shows about 150,000 clones, roughly 83% of them singletons. The source is a woman aged 55 to 70 with acute or convalescent COVID-19. The chain employs TRBV2 and TRBJ1-5; no definite D call. The specimen was peripheral blood. The CDR3 spells CASSGVVNSNQPQHF. The CDR3 region has the DNA TGTGCCAGCAGTGGCGTCGTTAATAGCAATCAGCCCCAGCATTTT.